The clone carrying this T cell receptor beta chain was seen just once. Its antigen is unknown. The sample originates from a study of blood T cells in healthy people across ages. General study findings and limits: Long-lived donors had more naive CD4+ cells and higher diversity than aged donors. Naive and antigen-experienced cells could not be conclusively compared, given unsorted PBMCs.

The sample providers were healthy Caucasian people from Russia, aged roughly 6 to 100. With a J-beta primer mix and a sample-barcoded 5' primer, a second PCR ran about 7 to 11 cycles. A tag from a template-switch adaptor with 12 random nucleotides marked each cDNA molecule. TCRdb reanalysed the 5' RACE reads using MiXCR and keeps one entry per CDR3 protein. The top ten clones hold around a fifth of a sample with about 730,000 distinct CDR3 sequences, 40% to 45% of them seen once. With 7 bases clipped from V and 4 bases from J, the junction kept 16 bases outside the gene matches. CDR1 SGHRS and CDR2 YFSETQ come from the germline V gene. The CDR3 consists of 17 residues.

The TCR comes from a woman in her fifties or sixties in good health. The V call is TRBV5-1, the J call TRBJ2-3; TRBD2 matches 9 bases. Sequencing was carried out using blood. The CDR3 DNA sequence: TGCGCCAGCCAGGTGCTAGCGGGGACTTCTAGCGCAGATACGCAGTATTTT. This codes for CASQVLAGTSSADTQYF. Variable domain in full (rest from reference TRBV5-1 and TRBJ2-3): KAGVTQTPRYLIKTRGQQVTLSCSPISGHRSVSWYQQTPGQGLQFLFEYFSETQRNKGNFPGRFSGRQFSNSRSEMNVSTLELGDSALYLCASQVLAGTSSADTQYFGPGTRLTVL.